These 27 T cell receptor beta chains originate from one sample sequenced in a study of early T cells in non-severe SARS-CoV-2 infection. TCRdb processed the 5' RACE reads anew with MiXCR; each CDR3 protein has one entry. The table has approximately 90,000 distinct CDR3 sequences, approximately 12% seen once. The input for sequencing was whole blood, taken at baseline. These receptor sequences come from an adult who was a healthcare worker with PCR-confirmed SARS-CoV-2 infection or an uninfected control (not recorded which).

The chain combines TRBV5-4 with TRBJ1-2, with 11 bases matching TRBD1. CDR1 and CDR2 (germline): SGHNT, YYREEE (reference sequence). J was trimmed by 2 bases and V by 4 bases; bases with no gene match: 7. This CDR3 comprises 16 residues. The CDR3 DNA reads TGTGCCAGCAGCCCAGGACAGGGGGCGCCGAACTATGGCTACACCTTC. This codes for CASSPGQGAPNYGYTF.

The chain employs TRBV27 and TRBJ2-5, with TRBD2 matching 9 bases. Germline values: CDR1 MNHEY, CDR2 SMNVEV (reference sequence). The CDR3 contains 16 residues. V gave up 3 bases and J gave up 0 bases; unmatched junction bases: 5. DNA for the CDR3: TGTGCCAGCAGTTTTTTGCCTAGCGGGGACCAAGAGACCCAGTACTTC. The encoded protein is CASSFLPSGDQETQYF.

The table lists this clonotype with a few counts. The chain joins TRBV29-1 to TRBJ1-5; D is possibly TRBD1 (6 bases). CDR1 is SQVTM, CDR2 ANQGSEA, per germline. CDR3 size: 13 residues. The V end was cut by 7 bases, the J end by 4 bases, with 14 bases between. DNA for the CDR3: TGCAGCGCCCGGACAGACCCGAATCAGCCCCAGCATTTT. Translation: CSARTDPNQPQHF.

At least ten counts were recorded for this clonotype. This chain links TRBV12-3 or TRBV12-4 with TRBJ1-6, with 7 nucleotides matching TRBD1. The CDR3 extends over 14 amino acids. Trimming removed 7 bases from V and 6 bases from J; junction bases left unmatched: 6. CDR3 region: CASTIRDSNSPLHF. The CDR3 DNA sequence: TGTGCCAGCACCATCCGGGACAGTAATTCACCCCTCCACTTT.

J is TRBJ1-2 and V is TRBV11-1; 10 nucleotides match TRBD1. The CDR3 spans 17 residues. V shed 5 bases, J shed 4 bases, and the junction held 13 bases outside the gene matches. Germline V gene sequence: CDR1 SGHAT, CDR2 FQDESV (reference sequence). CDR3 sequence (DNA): TGTGCCAGCAGCCCCCACAGGACAGGGGGTGAGGGCTATGGCTACACCTTC. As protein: CASSPHRTGGEGYGYTF.

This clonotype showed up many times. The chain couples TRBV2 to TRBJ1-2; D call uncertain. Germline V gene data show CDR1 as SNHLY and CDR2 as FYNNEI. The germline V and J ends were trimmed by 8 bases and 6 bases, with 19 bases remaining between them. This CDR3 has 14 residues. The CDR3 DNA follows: TGTGCCAGCCGCCCTGCGGGGTCTCTTCATGGCTACACCTTC. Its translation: CASRPAGSLHGYTF.

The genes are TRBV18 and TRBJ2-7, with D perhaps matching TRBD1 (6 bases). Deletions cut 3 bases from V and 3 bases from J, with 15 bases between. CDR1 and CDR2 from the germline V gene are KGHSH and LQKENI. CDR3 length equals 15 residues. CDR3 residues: CASSPASTGRYEQYF. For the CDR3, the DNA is TGTGCCAGCTCACCCGCTAGCACAGGGCGCTACGAGCAGTACTTC.

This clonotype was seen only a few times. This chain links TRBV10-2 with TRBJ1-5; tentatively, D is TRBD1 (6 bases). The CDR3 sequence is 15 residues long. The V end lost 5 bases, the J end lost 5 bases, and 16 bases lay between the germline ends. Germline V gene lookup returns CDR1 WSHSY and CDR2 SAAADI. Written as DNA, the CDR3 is TGCGCCAGCAGTCCAGGGGACCTTGACGATCAGCCCCAGCATTTT. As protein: CASSPGDLDDQPQHF.

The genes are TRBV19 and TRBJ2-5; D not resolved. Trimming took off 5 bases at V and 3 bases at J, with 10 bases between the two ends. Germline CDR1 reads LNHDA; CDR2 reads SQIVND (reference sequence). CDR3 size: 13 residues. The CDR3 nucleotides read TGTGCCAGTAGTCCGGACGGTGAAGAGACCCAGTACTTC. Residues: CASSPDGEETQYF.

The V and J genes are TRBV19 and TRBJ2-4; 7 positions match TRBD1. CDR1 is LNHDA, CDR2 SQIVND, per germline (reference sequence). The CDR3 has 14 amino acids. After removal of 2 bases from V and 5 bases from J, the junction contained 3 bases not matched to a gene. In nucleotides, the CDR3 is TGTGCCAGTAGTATAACGGGACAGCAAAACATTCAGTACTTC. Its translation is CASSITGQQNIQYF. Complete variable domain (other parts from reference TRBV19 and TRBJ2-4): DGGITQSPKYLFRKEGQNVTLSCEQNLNHDAMYWYRQDPGQGLRLIYYSQIVNDFQKGDIAEGYSVSREKKESFPLTVTSAQKNPTAFYLCASSITGQQNIQYFGAGTRLSVL.

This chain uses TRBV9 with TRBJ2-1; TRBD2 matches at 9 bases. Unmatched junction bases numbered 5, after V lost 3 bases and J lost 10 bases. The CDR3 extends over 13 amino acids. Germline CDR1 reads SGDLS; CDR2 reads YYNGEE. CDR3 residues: CASSADLAGEQFF. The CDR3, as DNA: TGTGCCAGCAGCGCGGACCTAGCGGGAGAGCAGTTCTTC.

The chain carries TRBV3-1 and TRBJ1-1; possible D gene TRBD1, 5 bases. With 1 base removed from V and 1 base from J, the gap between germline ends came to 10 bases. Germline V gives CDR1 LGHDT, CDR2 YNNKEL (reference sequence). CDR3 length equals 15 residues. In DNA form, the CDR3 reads TGTGCCAGCAGCCAAGGGGCAGGGCCGAACACTGAAGCTTTCTTT. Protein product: CASSQGAGPNTEAFF.

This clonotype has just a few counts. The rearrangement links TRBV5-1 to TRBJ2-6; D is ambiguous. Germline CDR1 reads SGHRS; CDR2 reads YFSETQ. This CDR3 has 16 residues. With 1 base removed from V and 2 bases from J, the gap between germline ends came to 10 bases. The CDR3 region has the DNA TGCGCCAGCAGCTTGTTAAGGTCCACTGGGGCCAACGTCCTGACTTTC. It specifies CASSLLRSTGANVLTF.

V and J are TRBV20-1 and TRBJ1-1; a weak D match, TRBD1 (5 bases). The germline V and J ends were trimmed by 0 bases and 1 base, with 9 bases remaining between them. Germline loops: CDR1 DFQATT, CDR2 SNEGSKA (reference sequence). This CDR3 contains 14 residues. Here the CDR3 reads CSAREGGPNTEAFF. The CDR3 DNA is TGCAGTGCTAGAGAGGGGGGACCGAACACTGAAGCTTTCTTT.

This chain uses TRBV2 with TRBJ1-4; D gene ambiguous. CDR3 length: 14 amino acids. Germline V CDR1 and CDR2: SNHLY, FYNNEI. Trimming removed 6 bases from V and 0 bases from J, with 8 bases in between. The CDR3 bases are TGTGCCAGCAGACAGACACCAACTAATGAAAAACTGTTTTTT. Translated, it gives CASRQTPTNEKLFF.

The CDR3 reads CASRGLPERETQYF. In DNA, the CDR3 is TGTGCCAGCAGGGGACTTCCCGAGCGAGAGACCCAGTACTTC. The chain joins TRBV6-5 to TRBJ2-5, with D perhaps matching TRBD2 (6 bases). V shed 6 bases and J shed 4 bases, with 15 bases lying between them. Germline CDR1 is MNHEY and CDR2 is SVGAGI. The CDR3 contains 14 residues.

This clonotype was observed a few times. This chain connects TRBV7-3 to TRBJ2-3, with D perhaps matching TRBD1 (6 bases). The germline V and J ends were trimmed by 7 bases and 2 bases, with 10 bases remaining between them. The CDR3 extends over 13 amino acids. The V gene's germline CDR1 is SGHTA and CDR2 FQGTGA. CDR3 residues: CASNPGDTDTQYF. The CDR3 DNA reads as TGTGCCAGCAACCCAGGGGACACAGATACGCAGTATTTT.

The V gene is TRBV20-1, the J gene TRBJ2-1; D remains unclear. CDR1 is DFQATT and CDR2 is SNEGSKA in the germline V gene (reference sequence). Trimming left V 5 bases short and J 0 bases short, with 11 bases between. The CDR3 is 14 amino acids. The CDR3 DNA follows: TGCAGTGCTGAGCAGAAGAGCTCCTACAATGAGCAGTTCTTC. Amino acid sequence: CSAEQKSSYNEQFF.

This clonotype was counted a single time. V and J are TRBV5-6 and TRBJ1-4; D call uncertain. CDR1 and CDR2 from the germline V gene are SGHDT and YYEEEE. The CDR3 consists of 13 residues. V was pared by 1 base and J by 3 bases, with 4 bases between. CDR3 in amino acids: CASSLTANEKLFF. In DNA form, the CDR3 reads TGTGCCAGCAGCTTGACAGCTAATGAAAAACTGTTTTTT.

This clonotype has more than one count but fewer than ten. The CDR3 DNA sequence: TGTGCCAGCAGTCCCGGGACAGGGTTATACGAGCAGTACTTC. Protein sequence: CASSPGTGLYEQYF. The chain uses TRBV27 and TRBJ2-7; TRBD1 matches at 9 bases. J was trimmed by 4 bases and V by 5 bases; bases with no gene match: 6. Germline V CDR1 and CDR2: MNHEY, SMNVEV (reference sequence). This CDR3 spans 14 amino acids.

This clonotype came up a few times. CDR3 in DNA: TGTGCCAGCAGTAAGGTGGAGGGGTTGAAGACCCAGTACTTC. Translating it yields CASSKVEGLKTQYF. The chain couples TRBV5-4 to TRBJ2-5, with a tentative D call TRBD2 (6 bases). From germline, CDR1 is SGHNT and CDR2 YYREEE (reference sequence). V gave up 5 bases and J gave up 6 bases, with 17 bases separating them. The CDR3 runs 14 residues.

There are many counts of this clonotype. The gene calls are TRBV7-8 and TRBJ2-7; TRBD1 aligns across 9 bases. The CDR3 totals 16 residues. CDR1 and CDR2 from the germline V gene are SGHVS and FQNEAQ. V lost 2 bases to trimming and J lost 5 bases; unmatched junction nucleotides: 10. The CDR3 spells CASSLFAGQGNDEQYF. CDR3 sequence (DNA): TGTGCCAGCAGCTTATTCGCGGGACAGGGCAATGACGAGCAGTACTTC.

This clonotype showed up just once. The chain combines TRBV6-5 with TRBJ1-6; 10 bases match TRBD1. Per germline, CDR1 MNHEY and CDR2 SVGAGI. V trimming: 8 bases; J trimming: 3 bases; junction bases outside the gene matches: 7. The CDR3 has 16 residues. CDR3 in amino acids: CASCPGTGVYNSPLHF. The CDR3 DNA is TGTGCCAGCTGCCCCGGGACAGGGGTCTATAATTCACCCCTCCACTTT.

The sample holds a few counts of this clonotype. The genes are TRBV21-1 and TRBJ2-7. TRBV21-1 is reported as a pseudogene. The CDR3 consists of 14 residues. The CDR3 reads CASSKEGRSYEQYF. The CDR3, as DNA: TGTGCCAGCAGCAAAGAGGGGAGGTCCTACGAGCAGTACTTC.

The CDR3 loop reads CAISESGGSLGDTQYF. DNA of the CDR3: TGTGCCATCAGTGAGTCTGGCGGGAGCTTAGGAGATACGCAGTATTTT. This chain connects TRBV10-3 to TRBJ2-3; the match to TRBD2 covers 7 bases. The V gene end was trimmed by 0 bases and the J gene end by 5 bases; junction bases not matched to a gene: 8. The CDR3 runs 16 residues. CDR1 ENHRY and CDR2 SYGVKD come from the germline V gene.

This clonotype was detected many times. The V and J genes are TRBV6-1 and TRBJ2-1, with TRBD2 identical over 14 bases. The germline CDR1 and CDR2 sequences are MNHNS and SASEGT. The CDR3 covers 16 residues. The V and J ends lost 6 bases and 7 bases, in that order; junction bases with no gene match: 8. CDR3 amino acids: CASSAGTSGRGNEQFF. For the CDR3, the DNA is TGTGCCAGCAGCGCCGGGACTAGCGGGAGAGGGAATGAGCAGTTCTTC.

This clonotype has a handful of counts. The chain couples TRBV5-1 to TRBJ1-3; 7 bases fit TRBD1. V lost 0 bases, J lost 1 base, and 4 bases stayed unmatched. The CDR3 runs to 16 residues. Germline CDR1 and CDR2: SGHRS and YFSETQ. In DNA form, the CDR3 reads TGCGCCAGCAGCTTGGCTCCAGGGGGATCTGGAAACACCATATATTTT. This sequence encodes CASSLAPGGSGNTIYF.